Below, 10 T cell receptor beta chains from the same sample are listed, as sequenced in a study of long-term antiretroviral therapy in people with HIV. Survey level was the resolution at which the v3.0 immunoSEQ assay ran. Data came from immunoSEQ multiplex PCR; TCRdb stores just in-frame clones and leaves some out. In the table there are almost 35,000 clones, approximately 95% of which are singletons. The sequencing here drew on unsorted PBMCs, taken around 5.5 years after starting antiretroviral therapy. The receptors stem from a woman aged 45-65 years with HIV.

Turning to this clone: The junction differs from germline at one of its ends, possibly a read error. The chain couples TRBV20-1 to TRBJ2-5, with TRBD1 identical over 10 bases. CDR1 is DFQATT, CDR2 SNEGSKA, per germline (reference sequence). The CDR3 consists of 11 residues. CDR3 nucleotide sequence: TGCAGTGCGATGGACAGGGGGGAAATGGACTTC. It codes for CSAMDRGEMDF.

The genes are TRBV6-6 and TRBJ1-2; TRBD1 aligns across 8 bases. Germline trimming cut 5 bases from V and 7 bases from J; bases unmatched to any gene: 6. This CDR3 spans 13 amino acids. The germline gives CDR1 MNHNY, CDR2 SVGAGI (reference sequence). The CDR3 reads CASSPGGTSGYTF. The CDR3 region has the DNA TGTGCCAGCAGTCCAGGGGGCACGTCTGGCTACACCTTC.

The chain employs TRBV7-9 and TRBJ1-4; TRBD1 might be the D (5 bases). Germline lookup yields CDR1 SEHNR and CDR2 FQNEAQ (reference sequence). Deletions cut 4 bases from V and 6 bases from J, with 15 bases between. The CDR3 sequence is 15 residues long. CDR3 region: CASSSGTVFDEKLFF. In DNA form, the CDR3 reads TGTGCCAGCAGCTCCGGGACGGTTTTCGATGAAAAACTGTTTTTT.

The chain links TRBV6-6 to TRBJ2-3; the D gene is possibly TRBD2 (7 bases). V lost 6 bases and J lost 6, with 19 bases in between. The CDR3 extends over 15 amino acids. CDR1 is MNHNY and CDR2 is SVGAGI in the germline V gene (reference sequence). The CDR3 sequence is CASRPGGGPPDTQYF. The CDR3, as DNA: TGTGCCAGCAGGCCTGGGGGGGGCCCCCCGGATACGCAGTATTTT.

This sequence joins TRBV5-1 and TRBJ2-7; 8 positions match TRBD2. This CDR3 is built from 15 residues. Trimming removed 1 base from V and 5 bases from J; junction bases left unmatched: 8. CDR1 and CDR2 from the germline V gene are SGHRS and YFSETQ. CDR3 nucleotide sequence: TGCGCCAGCAGCTTGACCCGGGCGGGGGGTGACGAGCAGTACTTC. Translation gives CASSLTRAGGDEQYF.

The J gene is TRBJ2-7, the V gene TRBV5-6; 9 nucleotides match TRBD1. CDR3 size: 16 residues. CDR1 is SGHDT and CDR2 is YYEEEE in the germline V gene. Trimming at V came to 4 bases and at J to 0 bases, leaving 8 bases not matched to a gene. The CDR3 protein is CASSADRGTSSYEQYF. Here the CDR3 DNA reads TGTGCCAGCAGCGCGGACAGGGGAACAAGCTCCTACGAGCAGTACTTC.

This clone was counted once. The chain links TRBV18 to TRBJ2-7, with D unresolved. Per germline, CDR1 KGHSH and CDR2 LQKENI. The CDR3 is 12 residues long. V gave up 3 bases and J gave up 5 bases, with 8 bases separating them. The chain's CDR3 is CASSPFLDEQYF. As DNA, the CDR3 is TGTGCCAGCTCACCTTTTCTTGACGAGCAGTACTTC.

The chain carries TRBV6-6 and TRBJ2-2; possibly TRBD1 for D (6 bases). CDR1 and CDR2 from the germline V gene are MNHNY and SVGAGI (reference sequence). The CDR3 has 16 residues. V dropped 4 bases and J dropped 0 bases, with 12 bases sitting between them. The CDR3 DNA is TGTGCCAGCAGTTTATTAGGGGGTCCGAACACCGGGGAGCTGTTTTTT. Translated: CASSLLGGPNTGELFF.

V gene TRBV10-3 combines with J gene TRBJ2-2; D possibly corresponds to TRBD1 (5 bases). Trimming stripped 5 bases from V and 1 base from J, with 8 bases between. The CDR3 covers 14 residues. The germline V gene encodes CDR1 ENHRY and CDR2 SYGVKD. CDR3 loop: CAISKQENTGELFF. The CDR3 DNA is TGTGCCATCAGTAAACAGGAGAACACCGGGGAGCTGTTTTTT.

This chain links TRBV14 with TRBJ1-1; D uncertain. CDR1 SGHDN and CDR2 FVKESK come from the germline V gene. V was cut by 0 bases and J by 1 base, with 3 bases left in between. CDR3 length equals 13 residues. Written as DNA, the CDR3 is TGTGCCAGCAGCCAAGACCCGAACACTGAAGCTTTCTTT. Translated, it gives CASSQDPNTEAFF.